The next 3 T cell receptor beta chains were all read from a single sample in a study of blood T cell repertoires in COVID-19. TCRdb's copy holds only in-frame clones and misses some; the assay was immunoSEQ multiplex PCR. Of about 120,000 clones in the sample, around 83% were seen once. Sequencing was performed on peripheral blood. These receptors all stem from a man in his forties or fifties with acute or convalescent COVID-19.

The CDR3 spells CASSRTSGGTGTGELFF. CDR3 coding DNA: TGTGCCAGTAGTAGGACTAGCGGGGGGACTGGCACCGGGGAGCTGTTTTTT. The chain combines TRBV19 with TRBJ2-2, with TRBD2 identical over 14 bases. This CDR3 contains 17 residues. The germline V gene has CDR1 LNHDA and CDR2 SQIVND (reference sequence). The V and J ends lost 4 bases and 4 bases, in that order; junction bases with no gene match: 5.

The V and J genes are TRBV9 and TRBJ2-7; TRBD2 might be the D (7 bases). V lost 3 bases and J lost 4, with 11 bases in between. CDR3 length: 13 residues. Germline CDR1 reads SGDLS; CDR2 reads YYNGEE. Here the CDR3 reads CASSEGGSYEQYF. CDR3 sequence (DNA): TGTGCCAGCAGCGAGGGGGGGTCATACGAGCAGTACTTC.

In DNA, the CDR3 is TGTGCCAGCAGCGGAGAATGGGGCGAAAAACTGTTTTTT. Residues: CASSGEWGEKLFF. The chain uses TRBV7-9 and TRBJ1-4, with D tentatively TRBD1 (5 bases). Trimming stripped 5 bases from V and 8 bases from J, with 12 bases between. The CDR3 is 13 amino acids. Germline CDR1 and CDR2: SEHNR and FQNEAQ (reference sequence).